This T cell receptor (beta chain) was recorded in a study of T cells after yellow fever vaccination. A single record per CDR3 protein comes from TCRdb applying MiXCR to the 5' RACE reads. The sample has roughly 68,000 distinct CDR3 sequences; about 7% are singletons. Germline V lookup: CDR1 DFQATT, CDR2 SNEGSKA (reference sequence). There are 12 residues in the CDR3. Trimming removed 0 bases from V and 4 bases from J, with 6 bases in between. This clonotype was seen repeatedly, ten times or more. This sequence originates from a young man who received the YFV17D yellow fever vaccine. Sequencing was performed on CD8+ T cells sorted from PBMCs, taken more than 35 days after the first yellow fever vaccination. The gene calls are TRBV20-1 and TRBJ1-1, with D tentatively TRBD1 (6 bases). CDR3 nucleotide sequence: TGCAGTGCTAGAGAGGGGGCCACTGAAGCTTTCTTT. This encodes CSAREGATEAFF.